This T cell receptor beta chain emerged from a study of shared clonotypes between healthy human individuals. The CDR3 totals 15 residues. Germline assignment: CDR1 SGHNT and CDR2 YYREEE (reference sequence). The trim removed 4 bases at V and 7 bases at J, leaving 11 bases unmatched. TCRdb's copy holds only in-frame clones and misses some; the assay was immunoSEQ multiplex PCR. Of about 1.1 million clones listed, roughly 77% were seen once; the top ten hold 0.7% to 0.95%. V gene TRBV5-4 combines with J gene TRBJ2-5, with 9 bases identical to TRBD1. This receptor was taken from a young man in good health. Some clones in this sample may be carry-over from other donors' samples. Sequenced sample: memory CD4+ T cells from PBMCs. As to subset: CD45RA-negative fraction. The CDR3 DNA sequence: TGTGCCAGCAGCCACCGGACAGGGGAGGGGGGGACCCAGTACTTC. Translation gives CASSHRTGEGGTQYF.